These T cell receptor beta chains were read from a single sample in a study of human T cells and chemical hapten exposure. TCRdb used MiXCR to reprocess the RACE reads, holding one entry per CDR3 protein. The sample lists about 46,000 distinct CDR3 sequences, 9.4% occurring once. The source was whole blood, collected in connection with sensitization to the hapten diphenylcyclopropenone (DPC). The receptors come from a woman aged 40 to 50 with alopecia areata. Some clones in this sample may be carry-over from other donors' samples. Each CDR3 is given with its conserved first and last residue. A D gene is named only where the DNA matches it firmly. Clone size is given for some rows only: seen once, a few or many times, or a class if the clone is expanded.

TRBV9	TRBJ2-5	13	-	few	CASSVGIQETQYF	TGTGCCAGCAGCGTAGGGATCCAAGAGACCCAGTACTTC
TRBV3-1	TRBJ2-5	15	-	many	CASSRRRTEQETQYF	TGTGCCAGCAGCCGGAGACGAACGGAGCAAGAGACCCAGTACTTC
TRBV7-6	TRBJ1-1	16	TRBD1	many	CASSQWTGGRDTEAFF	TGTGCCAGCAGCCAGTGGACAGGGGGTAGGGACACTGAAGCTTTCTTT
TRBV7-9	TRBJ2-7	14	-	-	CASSLGTGADEQYF	TGTGCCAGCAGCTTAGGCACAGGCGCGGACGAGCAGTACTTC
TRBV29-1	TRBJ1-5	14	TRBD1	many	CSVKGAGGNQPQHF	TGCAGCGTTAAGGGGGCTGGTGGCAATCAGCCCCAGCATTTT
TRBV28	TRBJ2-2	15	TRBD2	many	CASSLTSGYTGELFF	TGTGCCAGCAGTCTCACTAGCGGGTACACCGGGGAGCTGTTTTTT
TRBV20-1	TRBJ1-2	15	TRBD1	-	CSASVTGGSLGGYTF	TGCAGTGCTAGCGTGACAGGGGGCTCCCTCGGTGGCTACACCTTC
TRBV2	TRBJ1-1	11	-	few	CASSVEGRAFF	TGTGCCAGCAGTGTAGAAGGGAGGGCTTTCTTT
TRBV2	TRBJ2-1	16	TRBD2	many	CASSGAGTRGDDEQFF	TGTGCCAGCAGTGGCGCCGGGACTAGGGGGGATGATGAGCAGTTCTTC
TRBV4-1	TRBJ2-3	15	-	many	CASSDGHPSTDTQYF	TGCGCCAGCAGCGATGGCCATCCTAGCACAGATACGCAGTATTTT
TRBV7-3	TRBJ2-1	15	TRBD2	many	CASSISGTTRNEQFF	TGTGCCAGCAGCATATCCGGGACTACGAGGAATGAGCAGTTCTTC